The 20 T cell receptor beta chains listed next were all sequenced from one sample in a study of T cell responses to AZD1222 COVID-19 vaccine. Clones were read by immunoSEQ multiplex PCR, and TCRdb kept only the in-frame ones, dropping some. The table has about 180,000 clones, 70% to 90% seen once. Material: peripheral blood, obtained 28 days after the second AZD1222 dose. These receptors were collected from an adult who received the AZD1222 COVID-19 vaccine.

This chain uses TRBV15 with TRBJ2-2, with D unclear. V was clipped by 2 bases and J by 5 bases, with 9 bases between them. This CDR3 is built from 14 residues. The germline gives CDR1 LNHNV, CDR2 YYDKDF (reference sequence). CDR3 residues: CATSRRSLTGELFF. The CDR3 DNA is TGTGCCACCAGCAGACGCTCCTTGACCGGGGAGCTGTTTTTT.

The CDR3 region is CASSPSQVRVGELFF. The CDR3 DNA is TGTGCCAGCAGCCCGTCGCAGGTTAGGGTCGGGGAGCTGTTTTTT. This chain links TRBV5-6 with TRBJ2-2, with D unresolved. The CDR3 spans 15 residues. Per germline, CDR1 SGHDT and CDR2 YYEEEE. The V and J ends lost 4 bases and 7 bases respectively, with 17 bases between them.

The V gene is TRBV6-5, the J gene TRBJ1-2, with TRBD1 as a possible D gene (5 bases). In germline, CDR1 is MNHEY, CDR2 SVGAGI. The CDR3 consists of 14 residues. V gave up 5 bases and J gave up 2 bases, with 12 bases separating them. CDR3 in amino acids: CASSQTRGNYGYTF. In nucleotides, the CDR3 is TGTGCCAGCAGTCAGACGAGGGGAAACTATGGCTACACCTTC.

The CDR3 nucleotides read TGTGCCAGCGAAGCCGGGGTCTATGGCTACACCTTC. Translated: CASEAGVYGYTF. The V and J genes are TRBV19 and TRBJ1-2; D is unresolved. Germline V gives CDR1 LNHDA, CDR2 SQIVND (reference sequence). V was shortened by 9 bases and J by 4 bases, with 12 bases between the two germline ends. This CDR3 is 12 amino acids long.

V is TRBV12-5 and J is TRBJ1-2; D might be TRBD1 (5 bases). The CDR3 is 14 residues long. Germline values: CDR1 LGHNT, CDR2 FRNRAP. Trimming removed 7 bases at V and 2 bases at J, with 14 bases between. CDR3 loop: CASARDFPNYGYTF. CDR3 in DNA: TGTGCTAGTGCCCGGGACTTTCCAAACTATGGCTACACCTTC.

This chain connects TRBV10-1 to TRBJ2-3, with D unclear. Germline V CDR1 and CDR2: WNHNN, SYGVQD (reference sequence). V dropped 10 bases and J dropped 0 bases, with 8 bases sitting between them. The CDR3 is 12 amino acids. This CDR3 reads CATSTSTDTQYF. CDR3 DNA sequence: TGCGCCACCTCGACTAGCACAGATACGCAGTATTTT.

This clone was observed a handful of times. This chain joins TRBV5-4 and TRBJ1-5, with unresolved D. In germline, CDR1 is SGHNT, CDR2 YYREEE (reference sequence). V shed 4 bases and J shed 4 bases, with 12 bases lying between them. The CDR3 runs 14 residues. CDR3: CASSRAGGNQPQHF. The CDR3, as DNA: TGTGCCAGCAGCCGGGCGGGCGGGAATCAGCCCCAGCATTTT.

This clone has only one observation. The chain employs TRBV7-2 and TRBJ2-7; 10 bases agree with TRBD2. This CDR3 is built from 15 residues. With 6 bases clipped from V and 5 bases from J, the junction kept 10 bases outside the gene matches. CDR1 and CDR2 from the germline V gene are SGHTA and FQGNSA. Written as DNA, the CDR3 is TGTGCCAGCAGGCCCAAAGCGGGGGGGCACGACGAGCAGTACTTC. The encoded protein is CASRPKAGGHDEQYF. Complete variable domain (other parts from reference TRBV7-2 and TRBJ2-7): GAGVSQSPSNKVTEKGKDVELRCDPISGHTALYWYRQSLGQGLEFLIYFQGNSAPDKSGLPSDRFSAERTGGSVSTLTIQRTQQEDSAVYLCASRPKAGGHDEQYFGPGTRLTVT.

This chain joins TRBV6-1 and TRBJ1-1; 8 bases agree with TRBD1. Germline-derived CDR1 and CDR2 are MNHNS and SASEGT. This CDR3 is 14 amino acids long. V was pared by 3 bases and J by 5 bases, with 5 bases of the junction left unmatched. CDR3 coding DNA: TGTGCCAGCAGTGACGGACAGGGTATTACTGAAGCTTTCTTT. Amino acids: CASSDGQGITEAFF.

This sequence joins TRBV19 and TRBJ2-7; D possibly corresponds to TRBD1 (6 bases). CDR3 size: 17 residues. Germline V CDR1 and CDR2: LNHDA, SQIVND (reference sequence). Trimming stripped 4 bases from V and 0 bases from J, with 19 bases between. Written as DNA, the CDR3 is TGTGCCAGTAGTACTGGGACAATTGGAAGAGACTCCTACGAGCAGTACTTC. Protein product: CASSTGTIGRDSYEQYF.

As DNA, the CDR3 is TGCAGTGCTAGTCCCTCCCTAGCGGGGGGTTCAAGCTCCTACGAGCAGTACTTC. Protein product: CSASPSLAGGSSSYEQYF. The rearrangement joins TRBV20-1 to TRBJ2-7; 11 positions match TRBD2. The CDR3 contains 18 residues. Per germline, CDR1 DFQATT and CDR2 SNEGSKA (reference sequence). J was trimmed by 0 bases and V by 3 bases; bases with no gene match: 13.

V and J are TRBV19 and TRBJ2-3, with 14 nucleotides matching TRBD2. This CDR3 spans 16 amino acids. V lost 3 bases to trimming and J lost 5 bases; unmatched junction nucleotides: 4. CDR1 is LNHDA, CDR2 SQIVND, per germline (reference sequence). The CDR3 coding sequence is TGTGCCAGTAGTATGACTAGCGGGGGGGCCCAAGATACGCAGTATTTT. Translating gives CASSMTSGGAQDTQYF.

This clone has more than one count but fewer than ten. This chain connects TRBV2 to TRBJ1-6; a possible D gene is TRBD1 (6 bases). CDR3 size: 16 residues. Per the germline V gene, CDR1 is SNHLY and CDR2 is FYNNEI. V was clipped by 3 bases and J by 3 bases, with 12 bases between them. The CDR3: CASSERGNFYNSPLHF. The CDR3 bases are TGTGCCAGCAGTGAGAGGGGGAACTTCTATAATTCACCCCTCCACTTT.

This chain links TRBV5-4 with TRBJ2-1, with a weak D call TRBD1 (5 bases). The germline V and J ends were trimmed by 3 bases and 7 bases, with 14 bases remaining between them. The CDR3 has 14 residues. CDR1 and CDR2 from the germline V gene are SGHNT and YYREEE (reference sequence). This chain's CDR3 is CASSSSGAGNEQFF. The CDR3 region has the DNA TGTGCCAGCAGCTCGAGTGGGGCCGGTAATGAGCAGTTCTTC.

This chain uses TRBV6-5 with TRBJ1-1; D remains ambiguous. The CDR3 has 12 residues. Trimming removed 7 bases at V and 1 base at J, with 7 bases between. The germline V gene encodes CDR1 MNHEY and CDR2 SVGAGI. The CDR3 spells CASTLGNTEAFF. CDR3 in DNA: TGTGCCAGCACTTTGGGGAACACTGAAGCTTTCTTT.

The chain uses TRBV7-3 and TRBJ2-2; 7 bases are a match to TRBD2. V lost 5 bases and J lost 3; bases outside the gene matches: 6. Germline-derived CDR1 and CDR2 are SGHTA and FQGTGA. The CDR3 sequence is 15 residues long. The CDR3 nucleotides read TGTGCCAGCAGCCCGCGCCGGGGGGACACCGGGGAGCTGTTTTTT. This translates into CASSPRRGDTGELFF. The variable domain in full, with the rest retrieved from reference TRBV7-3 and TRBJ2-2, is GAGVSQTPSNKVTEKGKYVELRCDPISGHTALYWYRQSLGQGPEFLIYFQGTGAADDSGLPNDRFFAVRPEGSVSTLKIQRTERGDSAVYLCASSPRRGDTGELFFGEGSRLTVL.

The chain employs TRBV9 and TRBJ2-1; D perhaps matches TRBD1 (6 bases). V was shortened by 0 bases and J by 9 bases, with 19 bases between the two germline ends. CDR3 length equals 16 residues. Germline-derived CDR1 and CDR2 are SGDLS and YYNGEE. This chain's CDR3 is CASSVGSRTDLGEQFF. DNA for the CDR3: TGTGCCAGCAGCGTAGGGTCCCGGACAGACCTCGGTGAGCAGTTCTTC.

V gene TRBV19 combines with J gene TRBJ2-4; a weak D match, TRBD1 (5 bases). Germline-derived CDR1 and CDR2 are LNHDA and SQIVND (reference sequence). Trimming shortened V by 3 bases and J by 3 bases, and 15 bases separated the two germline ends. The CDR3 is 16 amino acids. In DNA form, the CDR3 reads TGTGCCAGTAGTATGGGCCAGGGCGTCGGCAAAAACATTCAGTACTTC. Residues: CASSMGQGVGKNIQYF.

The chain carries TRBV19 and TRBJ2-7, with TRBD1 matching 8 bases. The germline V gene encodes CDR1 LNHDA and CDR2 SQIVND (reference sequence). CDR3 size: 13 residues. V lost 7 bases, J lost 4 bases, and 6 bases stayed unmatched. The CDR3 nucleotides are TGTGCCAGTACCCGGACAGGGATTTACGAGCAGTACTTC. It yields the protein CASTRTGIYEQYF.

The rearrangement uses TRBV3-1 (or the pseudogene TRBV3-2) and TRBJ1-2; 7 bases map to TRBD1. Looked up from germline, CDR1 is LGHDT and CDR2 is YNNKEL (reference sequence). This CDR3 is 16 amino acids long. V shed 1 base and J 0 bases; nucleotides not matched to a gene: 5. The CDR3 DNA reads TGTGCCAGCAGCCAAGGACAGGGACGAACTAACTATGGCTACACCTTC. It translates to CASSQGQGRTNYGYTF.